The 30 T cell receptor beta chains listed next were all sequenced from one sample in a study of T cell repertoires in cytomegalovirus infection. For these receptors, no antigen is known. In TCRdb, the reads were re-called with MiXCR into one record per CDR3 protein. This table holds roughly 860,000 distinct CDR3 sequences, approximately 30% found once. The sequencing here drew on cultured CD8+ T cells from PBMCs, taken from culture after CMV antigen stimulation. Receptors were obtained from a human donor in good health (CMV status not recorded). Some clones in this sample may be carry-over from other donors' samples.

The rearrangement joins TRBV15 to TRBJ1-1; perhaps TRBD1 as D (5 bases). Looked up from germline, CDR1 is LNHNV and CDR2 is YYDKDF (reference sequence). Trimming removed 1 base at V and 0 bases at J, with 24 bases between. CDR3 length: 20 amino acids. CDR3 sequence (DNA): TGTGCCACCAGCAGAGGGGACCGACATCAGACCCGGGGAGTGAACACTGAAGCTTTCTTT. Translating it yields CATSRGDRHQTRGVNTEAFF.

This rearrangement joins TRBV4-1 to TRBJ2-2; 7 bases are shared with TRBD2. Trimming removed 5 bases from V and 3 bases from J; junction bases left unmatched: 12. The CDR3 has 17 amino acids. Germline values: CDR1 MGHRA, CDR2 YSYEKL. The CDR3 region has the DNA TGCGCCAGCAGCTCCTCGTGGGGGGGGGGACACACCGGGGAGCTGTTTTTT. Residues: CASSSSWGGGHTGELFF.

This clonotype was recorded only once. J is TRBJ2-1 and V is TRBV6-2 or TRBV6-3; 8 positions match TRBD1. CDR3 length: 13 residues. Germline values: CDR1 MNHEY, CDR2 SVGEGT. Unmatched junction bases numbered 8, after V lost 7 bases and J lost 9 bases. CDR3: CASMVQGAVEQFF. Here the CDR3 DNA reads TGTGCCAGCATGGTGCAGGGGGCGGTTGAGCAGTTCTTC.

Many counts were recorded for this clonotype. The chain employs TRBV7-9 and TRBJ2-2; D not certain. The V and J ends lost 1 base and 6 bases respectively, with 12 bases between them. The germline V gene encodes CDR1 SEHNR and CDR2 FQNEAQ (reference sequence). The CDR3 loop spans 15 amino acids. DNA for the CDR3: TGTGCCAGCAGCTTAGTGGATCCTTGGGCCGGGGAGCTGTTTTTT. Translation: CASSLVDPWAGELFF.

The rearrangement links TRBV10-3 to TRBJ2-7; D unclear. Trimming removed 3 bases from V and 6 bases from J, with 12 bases in between. The CDR3 runs 13 residues. Germline assignment: CDR1 ENHRY and CDR2 SYGVKD. Here the CDR3 reads CAISDPGEFEQYF. The DNA for the CDR3 is TGTGCCATCAGTGACCCTGGAGAATTCGAGCAGTACTTC.

The chain links TRBV10-3 to TRBJ2-7; TRBD1 is a possible D gene (6 bases). The V end lost 3 bases, the J end lost 5 bases, and 17 bases lay between the germline ends. Germline V gene lookup returns CDR1 ENHRY and CDR2 SYGVKD. The CDR3 has 15 amino acids. CDR3 protein: CAISDTLGGRHEQYV. The CDR3 region has the DNA TGTGCCATCAGTGACACTTTAGGGGGTCGGCACGAGCAGTACGTC.

J is TRBJ2-7 and V is TRBV28; D assignment may be TRBD1 or TRBD2 (5 bases each). V was trimmed by 6 bases and J by 0 bases, leaving 9 bases between them. The CDR3 is 13 amino acids. CDR1 MDHEN and CDR2 SYDVKM come from the germline V gene. CDR3 nucleotides: TGTGCCAGCAGGCAGGGACCCTCCTACGAGCAGTACGTC. Its protein is CASRQGPSYEQYV.

The rearrangement uses TRBV27 and TRBJ1-2; the D gene is possibly TRBD1 (5 bases). V dropped 3 bases and J dropped 7 bases, with 12 bases sitting between them. Germline CDR1 is MNHEY and CDR2 is SMNVEV (reference sequence). The CDR3 is 13 residues long. The DNA of the CDR3 is TGTGCCAGCAGTTTGGGGACGTCGGGTGGCTACACCTTC. Its protein product is CASSLGTSGGYTF.

This rearrangement joins TRBV13 to TRBJ2-7, with no clear D. The CDR3 sequence is 13 residues long. V was trimmed by 8 bases and J by 1 base, leaving 12 bases between them. Germline values: CDR1 PRHDT, CDR2 FYEKMQ (reference sequence). This CDR3 is CASGSRRSYEQYF. The DNA of the CDR3 is TGTGCCAGCGGAAGTCGACGATCCTACGAGCAGTACTTC. The entire variable domain, with the rest obtained from reference TRBV13 and TRBJ2-7, is as follows: AAGVIQSPRHLIKEKRETATLKCYPIPRHDTVYWYQQGPGQDPQFLISFYEKMQSDKGSIPDRFSAQQFSDYHSELNMSSLELGDSALYFCASGSRRSYEQYFGPGTRLTVT.

V gene TRBV12-3 or TRBV12-4 combines with J gene TRBJ1-4; D is uncertain. V was shortened by 5 bases and J by 0 bases, with 10 bases between the two germline ends. There are 15 residues in the CDR3. This CDR3 reads CASSRSSATNEKLFF. CDR3 sequence (DNA): TGTGCCAGCAGTCGTAGTTCTGCAACTAATGAAAAACTGTTTTTT.

This chain uses TRBV18 with TRBJ2-3, with D unresolved. With 3 bases removed from V and 0 bases from J, the gap between germline ends came to 13 bases. CDR3 length equals 16 residues. Germline CDR1 KGHSH, CDR2 LQKENI. CDR3 DNA sequence: TGTGCCAGCTCACCGGTAGCTGCCTCTAGCACAGATACGCAGTATTTT. The encoded protein is CASSPVAASSTDTQYF.

The DNA of the CDR3 is TGTGCCAGCAGCTTAGCAGAACTTTCGCCTAATGAAAAACTGTTTTTT. It specifies CASSLAELSPNEKLFF. The genes are TRBV7-9 and TRBJ1-4; D is ambiguous. Germline lookup yields CDR1 SEHNR and CDR2 FQNEAQ (reference sequence). V shed 0 bases and J shed 3 bases, with 11 bases lying between them. The CDR3 is 16 residues long.

This clonotype was counted a few times. The chain employs TRBV25-1 and TRBJ2-3, with 8 bases aligning to TRBD2. The germline CDR1 and CDR2 sequences are MGHDK and SYGVNS. Trimming at V came to 1 base and at J to 4 bases, leaving 7 bases not matched to a gene. This CDR3 has 16 residues. This CDR3 is CASSEFPGTRPDTQYF. Written as DNA, the CDR3 is TGTGCCAGCAGTGAATTTCCCGGGACTAGACCAGATACGCAGTATTTT. The full variable domain, rest sourced from reference TRBV25-1 and TRBJ2-3, is EADIYQTPRYLVIGTGKKITLECSQTMGHDKMYWYQQDPGMELHLIHYSYGVNSTEKGDLSSESTVSRIRTEHFPLTLESARPSHTSQYLCASSEFPGTRPDTQYFGPGTRLTVL.

The J gene is TRBJ2-5, the V gene TRBV20-1, with 7 positions matching TRBD2. Trimming took 7 bases from V and 5 from J; bases not matched to a gene: 13. The CDR3 covers 14 residues. The V gene's germline CDR1 is DFQATT and CDR2 SNEGSKA (reference sequence). This CDR3 reads CSGGGFTEGETQYF. CDR3 bases: TGCAGTGGGGGGGGGTTCACCGAGGGGGAGACCCAGTACTTC.

J is TRBJ2-1 and V is TRBV6-6; 11 nucleotides agree with TRBD2. After removal of 7 bases from V and 3 bases from J, the junction contained 14 bases not matched to a gene. The CDR3 loop spans 18 amino acids. Germline CDR1 reads MNHNY; CDR2 reads SVGAGI (reference sequence). The DNA for the CDR3 is TGTGCCAGCACCAATGACTTTAGCGGGGGGGCGATCTACAATGAGCAGTTCTTC. This sequence encodes CASTNDFSGGAIYNEQFF.

The chain uses TRBV12-5 and TRBJ1-1; 7 bases line up with TRBD1. V trimming: 5 bases; J trimming: 8 bases; junction bases outside the gene matches: 8. The CDR3 length is 13 residues. Germline CDR1 LGHNT, CDR2 FRNRAP. Written as DNA, the CDR3 is TGTGCTAGTGGTCCAACCGGGACAGACGAAGCTTTCTTT. Translation gives CASGPTGTDEAFF. Drawing the rest from reference TRBV12-5 and TRBJ1-1, the complete variable domain is DARVTQTPRHKVTEMGQEVTMRCQPILGHNTVFWYRQTMMQGLELLAYFRNRAPLDDSGMPKDRFSAEMPDATLATLKIQPSEPRDSAVYFCASGPTGTDEAFFGQGTRLTVV.

V is TRBV15 and J is TRBJ2-5, with a tentative D call TRBD2 (6 bases). V was trimmed by 0 bases and J by 3 bases, leaving 23 bases between them. In germline, CDR1 is LNHNV, CDR2 YYDKDF (reference sequence). This CDR3 region has 19 residues. CDR3 DNA: TGTGCCACCAGCAGAGATTTTCTTCGACGGGTACGCGGGGAAGAGACCCAGTACTTC. It encodes CATSRDFLRRVRGEETQYF.

This clonotype was observed once. The chain combines TRBV27 with TRBJ2-5; TRBD1 aligns across 7 bases. The CDR3 totals 15 residues. Germline V gene sequence: CDR1 MNHEY, CDR2 SMNVEV (reference sequence). The ends lost 3 bases at V and 5 bases at J; junction bases unmatched: 9. The CDR3 protein is CASSFKTGMRETQYF. Written as DNA, the CDR3 is TGTGCCAGCAGTTTCAAGACAGGGATGAGGGAGACCCAGTACTTC.

This clonotype was seen only a few times. The chain couples TRBV4-2 to TRBJ1-1; no reliable D call. V lost 0 bases, J lost 3 bases, and 11 bases lay in between. The CDR3 has 15 residues. CDR1 and CDR2 (germline): LGHNA, YNFKEQ. The CDR3 loop is CASSQEMALDTEAFF. CDR3 DNA sequence: TGTGCCAGCAGCCAAGAGATGGCTCTTGACACTGAAGCTTTCTTT.

This clonotype has only a few counts. This rearrangement joins TRBV6-2 or TRBV6-3 to TRBJ2-2; D tentatively fits TRBD1 or TRBD2 (5 bases each). The CDR3 is made up of 17 amino acids. Germline assignment: CDR1 MNHEY and CDR2 SVGEGT. V lost 2 bases and J lost 4, with 17 bases in between. The CDR3: CASSYRGFGRVTGELFF. The CDR3 DNA reads as TGTGCCAGCAGTTACCGCGGGTTCGGCAGGGTCACCGGGGAGCTGTTTTTT.

The V and J genes are TRBV6-8 and TRBJ2-5, with 10 bases identical to TRBD2. This CDR3 comprises 17 residues. Per germline, CDR1 MNHGY and CDR2 SAAAGT. With 2 bases clipped from V and 3 bases from J, the junction kept 9 bases outside the gene matches. The CDR3 spells CASSYGGLAIPKETQYF. The CDR3 DNA reads TGTGCCAGCAGTTACGGGGGACTAGCGATCCCCAAAGAGACCCAGTACTTC.

V is TRBV28 and J is TRBJ1-1; D is unresolved. Germline V gene lookup returns CDR1 MDHEN and CDR2 SYDVKM. CDR3 length: 11 residues. Trimming stripped 11 bases from V and 11 bases from J, with 18 bases between. The CDR3: CACIHGRGAFF. CDR3 nucleotide sequence: TGTGCCTGCATCCATGGCCGCGGCGCTTTCTTT.

This clonotype showed up just a few times. The rearrangement links TRBV19 to TRBJ2-1; no clear D. The germline V and J ends were trimmed by 10 bases and 10 bases, with 17 bases remaining between them. Germline values: CDR1 LNHDA, CDR2 SQIVND (reference sequence). The CDR3 has 12 amino acids. The CDR3 DNA reads TGTGCCACCGACGGATCGGGCCGGGAGCAGTTCTTC. It is translated as CATDGSGREQFF.

This chain links TRBV6-8 with TRBJ2-7, with 7 nucleotides matching TRBD2. The junction had 5 bases not matched to a gene; V was cut back by 4 bases and J by 2 bases. Germline V gene lookup returns CDR1 MNHGY and CDR2 SAAAGT. This CDR3 is built from 14 residues. CDR3: CASSFPGLTYEQYV. DNA for the CDR3: TGTGCCAGCAGTTTCCCGGGACTAACCTACGAGCAGTACGTC.

With respect to this clonotype: This may come from a read error, since a much larger clone is one base off. This sequence joins TRBV7-2 and TRBJ2-7, with TRBD2 matching over 12 bases. This CDR3 contains 15 residues. V gave up 4 bases and J gave up 6 bases; unmatched junction bases: 7. Germline assignment: CDR1 SGHTA and CDR2 FQGNSA. CDR3 amino acids: CASSYGTSGRCEQYF. The CDR3 DNA sequence: TGTGCCAGCAGCTACGGGACTAGCGGGCGCTGCGAGCAGTACTTC.

Only one count was recorded for this clonotype. The chain couples TRBV6-2 or TRBV6-3 to TRBJ2-7; TRBD1 might be the D (5 bases). Germline CDR1 is MNHEY and CDR2 is SVGEGT. This CDR3 comprises 14 residues. V was pared by 7 bases and J by 3 bases, with 16 bases between. For the CDR3, the DNA is TGTGCCAGCAAATTCCAGGGTTTAAGCTACGAGCAGTACTTC. Translating it yields CASKFQGLSYEQYF.

The chain recombines TRBV6-6 with TRBJ1-1; D gene uncertain. Trimming cost V 1 base and J 1 base, with 10 bases left between them. Germline CDR1 reads MNHNY; CDR2 reads SVGAGI (reference sequence). There are 15 residues in the CDR3. The CDR3 loop is CASSYYWTENTEAFF. CDR3 sequence (DNA): TGTGCCAGCAGTTACTACTGGACGGAGAACACTGAAGCTTTCTTT.

The genes are TRBV2 and TRBJ2-1; D remains unclear. Germline V CDR1 and CDR2: SNHLY, FYNNEI. V was trimmed by 0 bases and J by 4 bases, leaving 4 bases between them. This CDR3 is 13 amino acids long. CDR3 sequence (DNA): TGTGCCAGCAGTGAAGCAATGTACAATGAGCAGTTCTTC. It translates to CASSEAMYNEQFF.

A few counts support this clonotype. This chain links TRBV4-1 with TRBJ2-7; 8 nucleotides align to TRBD1. The length of the CDR3 is 16 residues. Germline CDR1 is MGHRA and CDR2 is YSYEKL. V gave up 4 bases and J gave up 0 bases; unmatched junction bases: 8. The CDR3 sequence is CASSPTGTGSSYEQYF. The CDR3 DNA is TGCGCCAGCAGCCCTACCGGGACAGGCAGCTCCTACGAGCAGTACTTC.

This clonotype was found a few times. The rearrangement links TRBV5-4 to TRBJ1-5, with TRBD1 matching 7 bases. Per the germline V gene, CDR1 is SGHNT and CDR2 is YYREEE (reference sequence). Unmatched junction bases numbered 6, after V lost 9 bases and J lost 0 bases. This CDR3 contains 14 residues. The CDR3 DNA reads TGTGCCACGAGGGGACAGCTTAGCAATCAGCCCCAGCATTTT. It specifies CATRGQLSNQPQHF.